The 2 T cell receptor beta chains below all came from one sample that was sequenced in a study of blood T cell repertoires in COVID-19. Measured with immunoSEQ multiplex PCR; TCRdb has only the in-frame clones, and not every one. This table holds fewer than 250,000 clones, approximately 80% found once. Sequencing was performed on PBMCs or T cells enriched from blood (not recorded which). These receptors were collected from a woman aged 40 to 49 with acute COVID-19.

V gene TRBV29-1 combines with J gene TRBJ1-5, with 7 bases fitting TRBD1. In germline, CDR1 is SQVTM, CDR2 ANQGSEA. There are 13 residues in the CDR3. V lost 7 bases to trimming and J lost 3 bases; unmatched junction nucleotides: 6. The chain's CDR3 is CSAKGQYNQPQHF. As DNA, the CDR3 is TGCAGCGCTAAGGGACAGTACAATCAGCCCCAGCATTTT. Drawing the rest from reference TRBV29-1 and TRBJ1-5, the complete variable domain is SAVISQKPSRDICQRGTSLTIQCQVDSQVTMMFWYRQQPGQSLTLIATANQGSEATYESGFVIDKFPISRPNLTFSTLTVSNMSPEDSSIYLCSAKGQYNQPQHFGDGTRLSIL.

In regard to this clone: Other DNA sequences of this sample code for an identical CDR3. The rearrangement uses TRBV6-5 and TRBJ1-1; tentatively, D is TRBD1 (5 bases). The CDR3 has 15 amino acids. The V gene lost 0 bases and the J gene lost 4 bases, with 12 bases spanning the gap. Germline lookup yields CDR1 MNHEY and CDR2 SVGAGI. CDR3 DNA sequence: TGTGCCAGCAGTTACTCGCCCAGGGTGGGCACTGAAGCTTTCTTT. It encodes CASSYSPRVGTEAFF.